This entry describes one T cell receptor (beta chain). These data belong to a study of blood T cell repertoires in COVID-19. Overall study: Acute-phase and convalescent COVID-19 samples originated in the United States, Italy and Spain. PBMCs, B-cell-depleted T cells, or T cells provided the cDNA or gDNA that made up the material.

In the original processing: Estimation of nucleated cell counts relied on the amplification of reference gene primers. Some clones are missing from TCRdb's copy, which holds only in-frame ones; the method was immunoSEQ multiplex PCR. For V, J and clone size, that table is used; D and trimming come from the DNA. The table includes fewer than 400,000 clones, 83% detected once. The sequenced sample was peripheral blood. This receptor was identified in a man aged 25 to 40 with active or convalescent COVID-19.

DNA of the CDR3: TGTGCCAGCAGTAACGCGGGGAGGGAAGCTTTCTTT. Its translation: CASSNAGREAFF. The chain is built from TRBV7-9 and TRBJ1-1; the D is unclear. Trimming shortened V by 6 bases and J by 8 bases, and 13 bases separated the two germline ends. Germline assignment: CDR1 SEHNR and CDR2 FQNEAQ (reference sequence). This CDR3 is 12 amino acids long.